The 20 T cell receptor beta chains listed next were all sequenced from one sample in a study of graft-versus-host responses after intestinal transplantation. Generated by immunoSEQ multiplex PCR, the TCRdb table keeps only in-frame clones and is missing some. This sample carries approximately 50,000 clones, 65% to 85% of them seen once, and the ten largest clones take over 0.4%. These receptors have no identified antigens. Here the sequenced sample was unstimulated CD4+ T cells sorted from spleen or lymph node cells, taken before transplant. These receptors were taken from a human donor who was the organ donor for an intestinal transplant.

V gene TRBV7-2 combines with J gene TRBJ2-3, with 11 bases that match TRBD1. The trim removed 0 bases at V and 3 bases at J, leaving 5 bases unmatched. The CDR3 contains 17 residues. Germline assignment: CDR1 SGHTA and CDR2 FQGNSA. The CDR3 reads CASSLARTGGLTDTQYF. The CDR3 DNA sequence: TGTGCCAGCAGCTTAGCGAGGACAGGGGGCTTGACAGATACGCAGTATTTT. The variable domain in full, with the rest retrieved from reference TRBV7-2 and TRBJ2-3, is GAGVSQSPSNKVTEKGKDVELRCDPISGHTALYWYRQSLGQGLEFLIYFQGNSAPDKSGLPSDRFSAERTGGSVSTLTIQRTQQEDSAVYLCASSLARTGGLTDTQYFGPGTRLTVL.

This sequence joins TRBV7-6 and TRBJ1-1; possibly TRBD1 for D (5 bases). There are 14 residues in the CDR3. V gave up 1 base and J gave up 5 bases, with 11 bases separating them. Per the germline V gene, CDR1 is SGHVS and CDR2 is FNYEAQ. The DNA of the CDR3 is TGTGCCAGCAGCTTAGTGCTTGGGGGTACTGAAGCTTTCTTT. Translation: CASSLVLGGTEAFF. The whole variable domain, filled in from reference TRBV7-6 and TRBJ1-1, reads GAGVSQSPRYKVTKRGQDVALRCDPISGHVSLYWYRQALGQGPEFLTYFNYEAQQDKSGLPNDRFSAERPEGSISTLTIQRTEQRDSAMYRCASSLVLGGTEAFFGQGTRLTVV.

The chain combines TRBV5-1 with TRBJ1-1; weak D call: TRBD1 (6 bases). CDR3 size: 13 residues. Trimming cost V 5 bases and J 1 base, with 9 bases left between them. The germline CDR1 and CDR2 sequences are SGHRS and YFSETQ. DNA of the CDR3: TGCGCCAGCAGACAGGGTTCGAACACTGAAGCTTTCTTT. This codes for CASRQGSNTEAFF. The full variable domain, its missing parts supplied by reference TRBV5-1 and TRBJ1-1, is KAGVTQTPRYLIKTRGQQVTLSCSPISGHRSVSWYQQTPGQGLQFLFEYFSETQRNKGNFPGRFSGRQFSNSRSEMNVSTLELGDSALYLCASRQGSNTEAFFGQGTRLTVV.

The rearrangement uses TRBV29-1 and TRBJ2-4, with TRBD1 matching over 10 bases. Germline V lookup: CDR1 SQVTM, CDR2 ANQGSEA. Unmatched junction bases numbered 9, after V lost 2 bases and J lost 5 bases. This CDR3 is 16 amino acids long. CDR3 coding DNA: TGCAGCGTTGAACCGACAGGGGGCTCCTCTGAAAACATTCAGTACTTC. Protein product: CSVEPTGGSSENIQYF.

The chain has TRBV13 and TRBJ2-3; 7 bases line up with TRBD1. CDR1 is PRHDT and CDR2 is FYEKMQ in the germline V gene (reference sequence). V was clipped by 5 bases and J by 0 bases; unmatched bases: 5. This CDR3 spans 15 amino acids. The CDR3 nucleotides are TGTGCCAGCAGCCCGGGACAGATAAGCACAGATACGCAGTATTTT. The encoded protein is CASSPGQISTDTQYF.

This clone was counted only a few times. The chain recombines TRBV5-4 with TRBJ2-7; 10 nucleotides match TRBD1. V lost 5 bases, J lost 7 bases, and 12 bases stayed unmatched. CDR3 length equals 15 residues. Germline CDR1 and CDR2: SGHNT and YYREEE (reference sequence). The CDR3 DNA reads TGTGCCAGCAGACCCCCGGGACAGGGGAGAGGTGAGCAGTACTTC. This encodes CASRPPGQGRGEQYF.

The rearrangement joins TRBV19 to TRBJ1-2; possible D gene TRBD1, 5 bases. V lost 5 bases and J 3 bases, leaving 16 bases between the germline ends. The CDR3 runs to 15 residues. Germline loops: CDR1 LNHDA, CDR2 SQIVND (reference sequence). CDR3 sequence reads: CASSVRQGAYYGYTF. In DNA form, the CDR3 reads TGTGCCAGTAGTGTCCGGCAAGGGGCCTACTATGGCTACACCTTC. Full variable domain (missing parts from reference TRBV19 and TRBJ1-2): DGGITQSPKYLFRKEGQNVTLSCEQNLNHDAMYWYRQDPGQGLRLIYYSQIVNDFQKGDIAEGYSVSREKKESFPLTVTSAQKNPTAFYLCASSVRQGAYYGYTFGSGTRLTVV.

The chain couples TRBV27 to TRBJ2-1; possible D gene TRBD1, 6 bases. V gave up 0 bases and J gave up 6 bases, with 18 bases separating them. The CDR3 has 17 residues. Germline lookup yields CDR1 MNHEY and CDR2 SMNVEV (reference sequence). The CDR3 sequence: CASSLSIRTGKGNEQFF. In DNA, the CDR3 is TGTGCCAGCAGTTTATCGATTAGAACAGGGAAAGGCAATGAGCAGTTCTTC.

The V and J genes are TRBV27 and TRBJ2-1; D might be TRBD2 (6 bases). V was pared by 7 bases and J by 9 bases, with 13 bases between. Germline CDR1 MNHEY, CDR2 SMNVEV (reference sequence). The CDR3 extends over 12 amino acids. In DNA, the CDR3 is TGTGCCAGCACCAACGGGAGAGGTGAGCAGTTCTTC. This translates into CASTNGRGEQFF.

The chain uses TRBV9 and TRBJ2-2; possible D gene TRBD1, 5 bases. The CDR3 extends over 16 amino acids. V lost 0 bases to trimming and J lost 0 bases, with 9 bases between them. Germline CDR1 SGDLS, CDR2 YYNGEE. The CDR3 loop reads CASSVVETANTGELFF. The CDR3 region has the DNA TGTGCCAGCAGCGTAGTTGAGACAGCGAACACCGGGGAGCTGTTTTTT.

The chain carries TRBV30 and TRBJ1-3; TRBD1 is a possible D gene (5 bases). The V gene lost 2 bases and the J gene lost 2 bases, with 13 bases spanning the gap. There are 15 residues in the CDR3. Germline V lookup: CDR1 GTSNPN, CDR2 SVGIG (reference sequence). The CDR3 loop reads CAWSTDSVTGNTIYF. Here the CDR3 DNA reads TGTGCCTGGAGTACCGACAGCGTTACTGGAAACACCATATATTTT.

The chain links TRBV6-1 to TRBJ2-2; 12 bases align to TRBD1. The CDR3 totals 19 residues. V shed 3 bases and J 3 bases; nucleotides not matched to a gene: 11. Germline V gene sequence: CDR1 MNHNS, CDR2 SASEGT. CDR3 nucleotide sequence: TGTGCCAGCAGTGAGCTCCGGGACAGGGGGCTTTTGGACACCGGGGAGCTGTTTTTT. This translates into CASSELRDRGLLDTGELFF.

The chain employs TRBV6-1 and TRBJ1-2, with D perhaps TRBD1 (5 bases). The V end lost 6 bases, the J end lost 4 bases, and 12 bases lay between the germline ends. Per germline, CDR1 MNHNS and CDR2 SASEGT. The CDR3 extends over 13 amino acids. The CDR3 here is CASREQGSYGYTF. CDR3 nucleotide sequence: TGTGCCAGCAGAGAGCAGGGTAGCTATGGCTACACCTTC.

The chain uses TRBV2 and TRBJ2-1; 11 bases match TRBD1. V shed 4 bases, J shed 3 bases, and the junction held 5 bases outside the gene matches. This CDR3 contains 16 residues. CDR1 and CDR2 (germline): SNHLY, FYNNEI. The CDR3 sequence is CASSVGGTGGYNEQFF. Here the CDR3 DNA reads TGTGCCAGCAGTGTAGGAGGGACAGGGGGCTACAATGAGCAGTTCTTC.

The CDR3 DNA reads TGTGCCAGCAGCCGGGAGCCGCTATATGGTCAGCCCCAGCATTTT. Translated: CASSREPLYGQPQHF. The chain has TRBV6-1 and TRBJ1-5; D unresolved. The CDR3 totals 15 residues. Germline lookup yields CDR1 MNHNS and CDR2 SASEGT. Trimming took off 6 bases at V and 6 bases at J, with 18 bases between the two ends.

The rearrangement links TRBV9 to TRBJ2-3; D may be TRBD2 (7 bases). Between the trimmed V and J ends, which lost 0 bases and 0 bases, there was a span of 11 bases. This CDR3 comprises 16 residues. CDR1 is SGDLS, CDR2 YYNGEE, per germline. This chain's CDR3 is CASSVGGGLSTDTQYF. CDR3 bases: TGTGCCAGCAGCGTAGGGGGGGGCCTTAGCACAGATACGCAGTATTTT.

This clone was found a few times. The V gene is TRBV5-4, the J gene TRBJ2-5; D may match TRBD1 or TRBD2 (5 bases each). The CDR3 sequence is 14 residues long. Per germline, CDR1 SGHNT and CDR2 YYREEE (reference sequence). V was cut by 0 bases and J by 5 bases, with 11 bases left in between. CDR3 coding DNA: TGTGCCAGCAGCTTGGGGGGGACCTGGGAGACCCAGTACTTC. This gives the protein CASSLGGTWETQYF.

The J gene is TRBJ2-3, the V gene TRBV18; possible D gene TRBD2, 5 bases. V dropped 1 base and J dropped 3 bases, with 5 bases sitting between them. The germline V gene encodes CDR1 KGHSH and CDR2 LQKENI. CDR3 length: 13 residues. The CDR3 sequence is CASSPRGTDTQYF. CDR3 coding DNA: TGTGCCAGCTCACCACGAGGGACAGATACGCAGTATTTT.

The chain recombines TRBV5-6 with TRBJ1-3, with D hard to call. CDR1 is SGHDT, CDR2 YYEEEE, per germline. The V and J ends lost 1 base and 0 bases respectively, with 8 bases between them. The length of the CDR3 is 15 residues. CDR3 sequence reads: CASSLWGISGNTIYF. The CDR3 DNA reads as TGTGCCAGCAGCTTGTGGGGTATCTCTGGAAACACCATATATTTT.

The chain employs TRBV5-5 and TRBJ1-2, with D uncertain. This CDR3 spans 12 amino acids. Germline lookup yields CDR1 SGHKS and CDR2 YYEKEE (reference sequence). V was shortened by 3 bases and J by 5 bases, with 8 bases between the two germline ends. The CDR3 DNA is TGTGCCAGCAGCTCCGACACATATGGCTACACCTTC. It translates to CASSSDTYGYTF.